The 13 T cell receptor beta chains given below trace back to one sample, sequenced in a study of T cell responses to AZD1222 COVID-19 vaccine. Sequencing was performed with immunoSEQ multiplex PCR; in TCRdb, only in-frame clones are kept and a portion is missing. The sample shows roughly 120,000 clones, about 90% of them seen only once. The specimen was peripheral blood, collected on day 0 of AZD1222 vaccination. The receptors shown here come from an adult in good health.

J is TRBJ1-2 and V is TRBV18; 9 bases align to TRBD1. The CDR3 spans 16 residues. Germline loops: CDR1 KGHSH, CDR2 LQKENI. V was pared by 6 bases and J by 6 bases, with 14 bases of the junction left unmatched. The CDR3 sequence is CASSPNGMTGGDGYTF. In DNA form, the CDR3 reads TGTGCCAGCTCTCCGAATGGAATGACAGGGGGGGATGGCTACACCTTC.

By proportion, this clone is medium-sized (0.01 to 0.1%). CDR3 bases: TGTGCCAGCAGCCAAGATAGCGGGGGCCCAGATACGCAGTATTTT. Translated, it gives CASSQDSGGPDTQYF. This chain uses TRBV4-2 with TRBJ2-3; 9 positions match TRBD2. J lost 4 bases, V lost 0 bases, and 2 bases had no gene match. Germline V CDR1 and CDR2: LGHNA, YNFKEQ. The CDR3 totals 15 residues.

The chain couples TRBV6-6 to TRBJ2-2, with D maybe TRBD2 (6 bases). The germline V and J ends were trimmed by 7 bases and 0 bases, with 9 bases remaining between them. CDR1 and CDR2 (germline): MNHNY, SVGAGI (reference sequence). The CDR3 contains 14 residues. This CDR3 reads CASTGGANTGELFF. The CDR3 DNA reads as TGTGCCAGCACGGGCGGGGCGAACACCGGGGAGCTGTTTTTT.

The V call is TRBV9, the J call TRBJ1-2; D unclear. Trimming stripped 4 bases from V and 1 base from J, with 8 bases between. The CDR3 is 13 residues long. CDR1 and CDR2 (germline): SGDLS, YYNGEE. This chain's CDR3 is CASSSRSNYGYTF. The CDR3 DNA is TGTGCCAGCAGCTCAAGGAGTAACTATGGCTACACCTTC.

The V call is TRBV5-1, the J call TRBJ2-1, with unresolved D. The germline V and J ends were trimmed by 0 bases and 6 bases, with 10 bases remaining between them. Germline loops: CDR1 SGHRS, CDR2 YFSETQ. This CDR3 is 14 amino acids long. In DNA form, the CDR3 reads TGCGCCAGCAGCTTGGAATCGGTGACCAATGAGCAGTTCTTC. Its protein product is CASSLESVTNEQFF.

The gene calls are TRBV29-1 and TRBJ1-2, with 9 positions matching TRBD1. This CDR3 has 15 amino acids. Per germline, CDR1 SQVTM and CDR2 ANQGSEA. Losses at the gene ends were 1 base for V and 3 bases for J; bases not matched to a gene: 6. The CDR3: CSVEVGTGRDYGYTF. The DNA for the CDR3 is TGCAGCGTTGAAGTGGGGACAGGGCGTGACTATGGCTACACCTTC.

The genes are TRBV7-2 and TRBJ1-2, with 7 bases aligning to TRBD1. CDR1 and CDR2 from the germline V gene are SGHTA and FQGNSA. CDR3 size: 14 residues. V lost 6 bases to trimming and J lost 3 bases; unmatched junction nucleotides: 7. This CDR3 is CASRRDRRDYGYTF. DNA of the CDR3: TGTGCCAGCAGACGGGACAGAAGGGACTATGGCTACACCTTC.

CDR3 in DNA: TGTGCCAGCAGCGTCTCCGCTAGCGGGGGGTTAACCGGGGAGCTGTTTTTT. Translation: CASSVSASGGLTGELFF. The chain links TRBV9 to TRBJ2-2; TRBD2 aligns across 11 bases. J gave up 5 bases and V 2 bases, and 8 bases lay outside the gene matches. CDR1 is SGDLS, CDR2 YYNGEE, per germline. The CDR3 has 17 residues.

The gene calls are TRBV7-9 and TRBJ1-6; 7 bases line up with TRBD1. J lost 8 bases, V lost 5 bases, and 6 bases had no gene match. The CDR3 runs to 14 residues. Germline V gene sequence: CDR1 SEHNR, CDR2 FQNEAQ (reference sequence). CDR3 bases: TGTGCCAGCAGCCCGCGACAGGGCGATTCACCCCTCCACTTT. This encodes CASSPRQGDSPLHF.

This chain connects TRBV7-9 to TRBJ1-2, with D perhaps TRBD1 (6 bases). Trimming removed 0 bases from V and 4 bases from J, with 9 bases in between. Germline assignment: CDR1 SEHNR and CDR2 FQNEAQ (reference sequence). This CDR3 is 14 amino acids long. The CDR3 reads CASSLATGLYGYTF. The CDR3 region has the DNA TGTGCCAGCAGCTTAGCGACAGGTCTCTATGGCTACACCTTC. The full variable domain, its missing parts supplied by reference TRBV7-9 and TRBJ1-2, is DTGVSQNPRHKITKRGQNVTFRCDPISEHNRLYWYRQTLGQGPEFLTYFQNEAQLEKSRLLSDRFSAERPKGSFSTLEIQRTEQGDSAMYLCASSLATGLYGYTFGSGTRLTVV.

CDR3 coding DNA: TGTGCCAGCAGCCTGGGACAGGGAGGAAAACTGTTTTTT. Amino acid sequence: CASSLGQGGKLFF. The chain uses TRBV7-9 and TRBJ1-4; 9 positions match TRBD1. This CDR3 has 13 residues. With V trimmed by 5 bases and J by 10 bases, 5 bases remained unmatched. Germline assignment: CDR1 SEHNR and CDR2 FQNEAQ (reference sequence).

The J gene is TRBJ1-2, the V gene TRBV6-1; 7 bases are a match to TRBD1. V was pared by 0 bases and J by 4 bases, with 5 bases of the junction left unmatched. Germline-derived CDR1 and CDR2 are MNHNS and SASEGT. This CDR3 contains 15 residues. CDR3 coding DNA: TGTGCCAGCAGTGAAGCAGCAGGGGGAATCTATGGCTACACCTTC. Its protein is CASSEAAGGIYGYTF.

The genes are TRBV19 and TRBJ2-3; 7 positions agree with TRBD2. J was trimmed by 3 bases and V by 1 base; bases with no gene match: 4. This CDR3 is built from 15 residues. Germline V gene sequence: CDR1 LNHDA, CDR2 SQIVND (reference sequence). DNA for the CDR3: TGTGCCAGTAGTATAGGCGGGGGAAGTACAGATACGCAGTATTTT. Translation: CASSIGGGSTDTQYF.